Reported below is one T cell receptor (beta chain). Its antigen is unidentified. This record comes from a study of cytomegalovirus exposure and HLA in healthy donors. Background on the study: The approximately 710 first-cohort repertoires and the approximately 130 validation repertoires shared the same platform, a later analysis reported.

The data were produced by immunoSEQ multiplex PCR, yet TCRdb's version contains in-frame clones alone and is incomplete. The sample holds some 330,000 clones; 86% are singletons and the top ten take under 0.85%. Study-level points and caveats: The classifier reportedly diagnosed cytomegalovirus status with high specificity and sensitivity. Cytomegalovirus association was listed for about 170 TCR beta chains. Across donors, most TCRs were seen rarely, yet some public ones were widespread.

The sequence derives from a woman under 30 in good health and CMV-seronegative. Specimen: PBMCs.

The CDR3 nucleotides read TGTGCCAGCAGTTTGGGAAGGGGGCGTACCGGGGAGCTGTTTTTT. This gives the protein CASSLGRGRTGELFF. This sequence joins TRBV28 and TRBJ2-2, with 7 bases aligning to TRBD1. The germline CDR1 and CDR2 sequences are MDHEN and SYDVKM. This CDR3 region has 15 residues. Losses at the gene ends were 3 bases for V and 5 bases for J; bases not matched to a gene: 6.